A single T cell receptor beta chain is shown here with its context. This sample was taken from a study of blood T cell repertoires in COVID-19. The CDR3 has 16 residues. In the study's own analysis: For nucleated cells, counts were estimated from reference gene primer amplification. Here immunoSEQ multiplex PCR was the method, and the copy in TCRdb shows in-frame clones only, minus some. D and trimming come from the DNA, and the V and J calls and clone size come from that table. The sample lists 500,000 or so clones, 87% occurring once. Recruits, aged about 18 to 95 years, lived in 24 US areas. Sample: PBMCs or T cells enriched from blood (not recorded which). This sequence joins TRBV12-1 and TRBJ2-7; the D call TRBD1 from the table was never checked on the DNA. TRBV12-1 is a pseudogene segment. The receptor was isolated from a woman between 18 and 30 years old who had recovered from COVID-19. CDR3 in DNA: TGTGCCAGCAGCTTTCCCAAAGACAGGGGTGGCTGCGAGCAGTACTTC. It is translated as CASSFPKDRGGCEQYF.